Listed here is a single T cell receptor (beta chain). No antigen is known for it. V gave up 8 bases and J gave up 10 bases, with 21 bases separating them. This CDR3 has 14 amino acids. TCRdb fed the RT-PCR reads into MiXCR, producing one record per CDR3 protein. The table records roughly 670,000 distinct CDR3 sequences, 11% to 15% of them present only once. This sample is drawn from a study of response to subunit inactivated influenza vaccine. Study results and limitations: Seasonal influenza vaccination, on each occasion, was suggested by the authors to recruit few new T cells.

The origin of this receptor is a man aged 45-65 years who received an inactivated influenza vaccine. The chain carries TRBV12-3 or TRBV12-4 and TRBJ2-4; D perhaps matches TRBD2 (7 bases). This specimen consisted of PBMCs from blood, obtained 14 days before vaccination. This CDR3 reads CASQEDRGAGIQYF. The CDR3, as DNA: TGTGCCAGCCAAGAAGACCGGGGGGCTGGAATTCAGTACTTC.